This section outlines one T cell receptor (beta chain) sequence together with its context. Germline V gives CDR1 MDHEN, CDR2 SYDVKM. The V end lost 7 bases, the J end lost 2 bases, and 12 bases lay between the germline ends. This CDR3 has 15 amino acids. The data were taken from a study of blood T cell repertoires in COVID-19. The wider study: From T cells, B-cell-depleted T cells, or PBMCs came the material, which was cDNA or gDNA.

Original analysis: Cell counts per sample came from amplifying reference gene primers. This table comes from immunoSEQ multiplex PCR, and its TCRdb copy is limited to in-frame clones, with some not included. V, J and clone size derive from that table, while D and trimming were established from the DNA sequence. The sample records a few hundred thousand clones, 85% to 90% being singletons. The study assigned cohorts using participant-reported clinical history. Donors in Cohort 3 counted as recovered after two negative PCRs, clearance, or symptom resolution. The genes are TRBV28 and TRBJ2-6; possible D gene TRBD1, 5 bases. This sequence originates from a man between 18 and 29 years old who had recovered from COVID-19. The sequencing input was PBMCs or T cells enriched from blood (not recorded which). In DNA form, the CDR3 reads TGTGCCAGCACCGACAGTTATGCTGGGGCCAACGTCCTGACTTTC. This gives the protein CASTDSYAGANVLTF.